This T cell receptor (beta chain) was sequenced for a study of T cell repertoires in cytomegalovirus infection. Germline CDR1 MNHEY, CDR2 SVGAGI. The germline V and J ends were trimmed by 3 bases and 1 base, with 9 bases remaining between them. The CDR3 consists of 14 residues. TCRdb independently ran MiXCR on the reads; one entry per CDR3 protein. The sample has 250,000 or so distinct CDR3 sequences, over 15% seen once. This chain joins TRBV6-5 and TRBJ1-1; the D is unclear. Source material: CD8+ T cells from PBMCs. The receptor was isolated from a human donor in good health (CMV status not recorded). Some clones in this sample may be carry-over from other donors' samples. The CDR3: CASSYSAGNTEAFF. The CDR3 DNA reads as TGTGCCAGCAGTTATTCAGCGGGGAACACTGAAGCTTTCTTT.